A selection of T cell receptor beta chains follows, all from one sample in a study of shared clonotypes between healthy human individuals. The data were produced by immunoSEQ multiplex PCR, yet TCRdb's version contains in-frame clones alone and is incomplete. Of approximately 640,000 clones listed, roughly 91% are singletons. Sequenced sample: memory CD8+ T cells from PBMCs. The receptor set was obtained from a man aged 18 to 30 in good health. Some clones in this sample may be carry-over from other donors' samples. Each CDR3 is given with its conserved first and last residue. Some rows have no size entry. The others give once, few or many, or a class for an expanded clone.

TRBV7-9,NA,CASSSGLAGDPSYEQYF
TRBV28,NA,CASSYPVKGVYYGNTIYF
TRBV9,NA,CASSQGLAGDGAFREQFF
TRBV5-4,once,CASSFPRPPSWAYEQYF
TRBV6-1,NA,CASDRLSGANVLTF
TRBV19,NA,CASSIDHEGRSSYEQYF
TRBV2,NA,CASRMGDRSGNTIYF
TRBV19,NA,CASSIAGGYEQYF
TRBV30,NA,CAWSRSADTQYF
TRBV18,NA,CASSPSRGEESYEQYF
TRBV29-1,few,CSVYQTGVLFF
TRBV28,NA,CASSFSGQGAPSYGYTF
TRBV5-8,NA,CASSQWEGVQETQYF
TRBV5-6,NA,CASSFRVSSYEQYF
TRBV7-9,once,CASSSSGGLNEQFF
TRBV15,NA,CATSRDLREGTLDTQYF
TRBV5-4,NA,CASSQEGEQFF
TRBV5-1,once,CASSLSGTLAAFF
TRBV5-4,NA,CASSWRAESYEQYF
TRBV12-5,NA,CASAAGGPSYEQYF
TRBV9,NA,CASTPLREGSYNEQFF
TRBV7-8,NA,CASSLGGSGANVLTF
TRBV7-9,NA,CASSSRTSGNNEQFF
TRBV27,once,CASPRGVSAQYF
TRBV19,NA,CASSIDRGGATYEQYF
TRBV29-1,NA,CSVRGSSYEQYF
TRBV5-4,NA,CASRGLAEGTGELFF